Presented here are 11 T cell receptor beta chains from one specimen sequenced in a study of cytomegalovirus exposure and HLA in healthy donors. PCR was performed using 60 Vbeta and 13 Jbeta primers. Measured with immunoSEQ multiplex PCR; TCRdb has only the in-frame clones, and not every one. The profile shows 60,000 to 80,000 clones, around 73% of them singletons. Sequenced material: PBMCs. These receptors came from a girl under 18 in good health and CMV-seropositive.

This rearrangement joins TRBV5-1 to TRBJ2-7; 8 bases fit TRBD2. This CDR3 comprises 17 residues. V lost 3 bases to trimming and J lost 3 bases; unmatched junction nucleotides: 14. Germline values: CDR1 SGHRS, CDR2 YFSETQ. The DNA of the CDR3 is TGCGCCAGCAGCTGGGGCCTGGCTGGCGGGAGGTTCTACGAGCAGTACTTC. Its translation: CASSWGLAGGRFYEQYF.

CDR3 coding DNA: TGTGCCAGCAGCTTCTCCCCTCCCGACATCTACAATGAGCAGTTCTTC. It specifies CASSFSPPDIYNEQFF. The V call is TRBV5-6, the J call TRBJ2-1; D unresolved. The CDR3 sequence is 16 residues long. V was cut by 2 bases and J by 3 bases, with 15 bases left in between. The germline CDR1 and CDR2 sequences are SGHDT and YYEEEE.

This clone was seen a single time. V gene TRBV7-9 combines with J gene TRBJ1-1, with D tentatively TRBD1 (5 bases). The CDR3 is 17 residues long. Germline V gene data show CDR1 as SEHNR and CDR2 as FQNEAQ (reference sequence). V was cut by 5 bases and J by 1 base, with 20 bases left in between. CDR3 sequence: CASSPTLRVRRNTEAFF. The CDR3 DNA reads TGTGCCAGCAGCCCGACCCTCAGGGTGAGAAGGAACACTGAAGCTTTCTTT.

The chain combines TRBV7-2 with TRBJ2-7; TRBD2 aligns across 8 bases. V was clipped by 4 bases and J by 0 bases; unmatched bases: 5. CDR1 is SGHTA and CDR2 is FQGNSA in the germline V gene. The CDR3 sequence is 15 residues long. CDR3 sequence (DNA): TGTGCCAGCAGCTACGGGAGGGGTAGCTCCTACGAGCAGTACTTC. Its translation is CASSYGRGSSYEQYF.

The chain has TRBV5-5 and TRBJ2-7; D perhaps matches TRBD1 (6 bases). Between the trimmed V and J ends, which lost 4 bases and 0 bases, there was a span of 14 bases. CDR1 is SGHKS, CDR2 YYEKEE, per germline (reference sequence). This CDR3 has 15 residues. The DNA for the CDR3 is TGTGCCAGCAGCCACTTTACAGGGATCTCCTACGAGCAGTACTTC. This encodes CASSHFTGISYEQYF.

This chain uses TRBV7-2 with TRBJ1-4; 9 bases line up with TRBD1. The CDR3 length is 14 residues. V lost 3 bases, J lost 7 bases, and 3 bases stayed unmatched. The germline gives CDR1 SGHTA, CDR2 FQGNSA. The CDR3 protein is CASSFRDRAEKLFF. CDR3 sequence (DNA): TGTGCCAGCAGCTTCCGGGACAGGGCTGAAAAACTGTTTTTT.

This sequence joins TRBV9 and TRBJ2-5, with unresolved D. This CDR3 has 16 residues. V lost 4 bases, J lost 0 bases, and 16 bases lay in between. From germline, CDR1 is SGDLS and CDR2 YYNGEE. The CDR3 nucleotides read TGTGCCAGCAGCCCCCCGGGTTCGTCGTACCAAGAGACCCAGTACTTC. This sequence encodes CASSPPGSSYQETQYF.

The V gene is TRBV18, the J gene TRBJ2-7; TRBD1 agrees at 8 bases. CDR3 size: 14 residues. V lost 6 bases to trimming and J lost 4 bases; unmatched junction nucleotides: 8. The germline V gene encodes CDR1 KGHSH and CDR2 LQKENI. This CDR3 reads CASSFPGGIYEQYF. In DNA form, the CDR3 reads TGTGCCAGCTCGTTCCCAGGGGGCATATACGAGCAGTACTTC.

The J gene is TRBJ1-1, the V gene TRBV30, with a possible D match to TRBD1 (5 bases). Germline V gives CDR1 GTSNPN, CDR2 SVGIG (reference sequence). The CDR3 sequence is 15 residues long. Trimming removed 3 bases at V and 1 base at J, with 15 bases between. The CDR3 DNA reads as TGTGCCTGGAGCCCTAGGGCAGGGCGGAACACTGAAGCTTTCTTT. It specifies CAWSPRAGRNTEAFF. The variable domain in full, completed from reference TRBV30 and TRBJ1-1, reads SQTIHQWPATLVQPVGSPLSLECTVEGTSNPNLYWYRQAAGRGLQLLFYSVGIGQISSEVPQNLSASRPQDRQFILSSKKLLLSDSGFYLCAWSPRAGRNTEAFFGQGTRLTVV.

This chain links TRBV15 with TRBJ2-7; tentatively, D is TRBD1 (6 bases). The germline CDR1 and CDR2 sequences are LNHNV and YYDKDF (reference sequence). The CDR3 totals 15 residues. Trimming removed 5 bases at V and 1 base at J, with 15 bases between. Written as DNA, the CDR3 is TGTGCCACCAGCTTAGACAGGTATCCATCCTACGAGCAGTACTTC. Its translation is CATSLDRYPSYEQYF.

The chain links TRBV5-1 to TRBJ2-6, with D possibly TRBD1 on 5 matching bases. This CDR3 is 16 amino acids long. The V end lost 0 bases, the J end lost 1 base, and 8 bases lay between the germline ends. The germline V gene encodes CDR1 SGHRS and CDR2 YFSETQ. This CDR3 is CASSLVAGSGANVLTF. DNA of the CDR3: TGCGCCAGCAGCTTGGTGGCAGGGTCTGGGGCCAACGTCCTGACTTTC.